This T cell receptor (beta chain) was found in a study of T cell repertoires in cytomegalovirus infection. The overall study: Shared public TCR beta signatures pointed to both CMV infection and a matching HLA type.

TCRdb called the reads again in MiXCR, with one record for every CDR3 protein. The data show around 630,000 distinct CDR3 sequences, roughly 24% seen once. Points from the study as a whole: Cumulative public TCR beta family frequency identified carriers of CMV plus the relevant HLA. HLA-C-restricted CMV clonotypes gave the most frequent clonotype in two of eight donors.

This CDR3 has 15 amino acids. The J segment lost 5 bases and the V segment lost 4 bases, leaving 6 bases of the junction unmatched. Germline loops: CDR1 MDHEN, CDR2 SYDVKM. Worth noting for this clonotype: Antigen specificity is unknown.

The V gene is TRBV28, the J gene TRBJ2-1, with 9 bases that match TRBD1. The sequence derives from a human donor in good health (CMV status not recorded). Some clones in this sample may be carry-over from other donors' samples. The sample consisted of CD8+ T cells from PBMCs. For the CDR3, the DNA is TGTGCCAGCAGTTCCGGGACAGGGACAAACAATGAGCAGTTCTTC. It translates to CASSSGTGTNNEQFF.